The present T cell receptor (beta chain) was sequenced within a study of blood T cell repertoires in COVID-19. Study information: T cells, B-cell-depleted T cells, or PBMCs supplied cDNA or gDNA.

Original methodology: Reference gene primer amplification yielded estimated nucleated cell counts. Method: immunoSEQ multiplex PCR; TCRdb's copy keeps in-frame clones and lacks some. The V and J calls and the clone size are those of that table, but D and trimming were determined from the DNA. The sample contains about 180,000 clones, around 83% of which appear only once. Seattle-derived patients entered the study during active infection and were followed longitudinally. Deletions cut 1 base from V and 10 bases from J, with 13 bases between. The CDR3 runs 13 residues. Germline CDR1 SGHAT, CDR2 FQNNGV. The sequenced sample was peripheral blood. The chain couples TRBV11-2 to TRBJ1-1; D perhaps matches TRBD1 (5 bases). This receptor was identified in a woman in her seventies with COVID-19, enrolled during active disease. The DNA for the CDR3 is TGTGCCAGCAGCTTAGCAGCAGGGCATGGAGCTTTCTTT. Translating gives CASSLAAGHGAFF. Supplemented by reference TRBV11-2 and TRBJ1-1, the full variable domain reads EAGVAQSPRYKIIEKRQSVAFWCNPISGHATLYWYQQILGQGPKLLIQFQNNGVVDDSQLPKDRFSAERLKGVDSTLKIQPAKLEDSAVYLCASSLAAGHGAFFGQGTRLTVV.